Following are 17 T cell receptor beta chains from one sample sequenced in a study of regulatory T cells in long-lasting Graves disease. Indicated time point: newly diagnosed GD, antithyroid drugs for less than 3 months. PBMC-derived RNA was used for the TCR library. In building TCR beta libraries, iRepertoire HTBI primers were used together with Arm-PCR of CDR3 regions. TCRdb analysed the multiplex PCR reads with MiXCR anew, one entry per CDR3 protein. This sample has 500,000 or so distinct CDR3 sequences, with around 16% found just once. In addition, the sample was reused for a study of T cells in Graves' hyperthyroidism and ophthalmopathy.

The sample here was peripheral blood mononuclear cells (PBMCs), taken at new diagnosis, from a patient treated with antithyroid drugs. The receptors here all came from a woman aged 35-65 years with Graves disease.

The table lists this clonotype with many counts. The chain recombines TRBV6-1 with TRBJ1-3; D is undetermined. The CDR3 runs to 14 residues. Trimming removed 1 base from V and 8 bases from J, with 12 bases in between. CDR1 and CDR2 from the germline V gene are MNHNS and SASEGT. The CDR3, as DNA: TGTGCCAGCAGTGAAGATTATGGGGTGGACACCATATATTTT. This sequence encodes CASSEDYGVDTIYF.

The rearrangement joins TRBV5-1 to TRBJ1-1, with D unclear. There are 13 residues in the CDR3. The germline V gene encodes CDR1 SGHRS and CDR2 YFSETQ. The V gene lost 6 bases and the J gene lost 0 bases, with 9 bases spanning the gap. The DNA for the CDR3 is TGCGCCAGCACCCAGGAGTTGAACACTGAAGCTTTCTTT. Protein sequence: CASTQELNTEAFF.

In nucleotides, the CDR3 is TGTGCCAGCAGCTTTTGGGACAGGCCAGCCTACGAGCAGTACTTC. It yields the protein CASSFWDRPAYEQYF. The chain joins TRBV7-2 to TRBJ2-7; 8 bases are shared with TRBD1. The length of the CDR3 is 15 residues. Unmatched junction bases numbered 6, after V lost 3 bases and J lost 2 bases. Germline V lookup: CDR1 SGHTA, CDR2 FQGNSA.

This clonotype was picked up a small number of times. The chain combines TRBV2 with TRBJ2-7; 8 nucleotides match TRBD1. The germline CDR1 and CDR2 sequences are SNHLY and FYNNEI. The CDR3 has 15 residues. Trimming at V came to 6 bases and at J to 0 bases, leaving 7 bases not matched to a gene. The CDR3 nucleotides read TGTGCCAGCAGCTCCCGGGACAGGAGCTCCTACGAGCAGTACTTC. This sequence encodes CASSSRDRSSYEQYF.

This clonotype was counted ten times or more. J is TRBJ2-1 and V is TRBV12-3 or TRBV12-4, with D maybe TRBD2 (5 bases). The CDR3 is 13 residues long. V lost 4 bases, J lost 4 bases, and 8 bases lay in between. This chain's CDR3 is CASSSGRYNEQFF. CDR3 nucleotides: TGTGCCAGCAGTTCGGGAAGGTACAATGAGCAGTTCTTC.

The chain recombines TRBV11-1 with TRBJ2-5; 8 bases align to TRBD2. The V segment lost 5 bases and the J segment 3 bases; nucleotides outside the gene matches: 5. The CDR3 sequence is 14 residues long. Germline lookup yields CDR1 SGHAT and CDR2 FQDESV (reference sequence). The CDR3 DNA is TGTGCCAGCAGCCGCGGGGGGTCAGAAGAGACCCAGTACTTC. It translates to CASSRGGSEETQYF.

This clonotype was recorded at least ten times. The chain uses TRBV29-1 and TRBJ2-1, with 7 nucleotides matching TRBD2. Looked up from germline, CDR1 is SQVTM and CDR2 is ANQGSEA. V was pared by 6 bases and J by 3 bases, with 8 bases of the junction left unmatched. The CDR3 has 14 residues. In DNA form, the CDR3 reads TGCAGCGTCGCCCTCGGGACTATCTACAATGAGCAGTTCTTC. This sequence encodes CSVALGTIYNEQFF.

Remarks on this clonotype: A much larger clone lies a single base off, so this may be a read error. The V call is TRBV7-2, the J call TRBJ2-7, with no clear D. Germline values: CDR1 SGHTA, CDR2 FQGNSA. The CDR3 is 14 residues long. Between the trimmed V and J ends, which lost 11 bases and 7 bases, there was a span of 24 bases. In DNA form, the CDR3 reads TGTGCCTCGGCGACACCGAGTAAGGTAAATGAGCAGTACTTC. Its protein is CASATPSKVNEQYF.

The genes are TRBV7-3 and TRBJ2-3, with 12 bases lining up with TRBD2. CDR3 length: 16 amino acids. Germline CDR1 and CDR2: SGHTA and FQGTGA. Trimming at V came to 4 bases and at J to 5 bases, leaving 7 bases not matched to a gene. CDR3 DNA sequence: TGTGCCAGCAGCTACCGGACTAGCGGGACAGGAGATACGCAGTATTTT. Its translation is CASSYRTSGTGDTQYF.

The V call is TRBV12-3 or TRBV12-4, the J call TRBJ2-7; D could derive from TRBD1 or TRBD2 (5 bases each). The CDR3 is made up of 14 amino acids. With 6 bases removed from V and 7 bases from J, the gap between germline ends came to 19 bases. The CDR3 nucleotides are TGTGCCAGCAGCCAAGTTGAGGGGATGGGAGAGCAGTACTTC. Its protein is CASSQVEGMGEQYF.

This clonotype appeared a few times. This chain links TRBV28 with TRBJ1-6; D is unresolved. CDR3 size: 15 residues. Trimming cost V 5 bases and J 4 bases, with 12 bases left between them. Germline V lookup: CDR1 MDHEN, CDR2 SYDVKM. CDR3 in DNA: TGTGCCAGCAGTCCCGGGAACATTTATAATTCACCCCTCCACTTT. The encoded protein is CASSPGNIYNSPLHF.

The genes are TRBV4-1 and TRBJ2-1, with D hard to call. V lost 8 bases and J 8 bases, leaving 19 bases between the germline ends. Germline V gene data show CDR1 as MGHRA and CDR2 as YSYEKL. This CDR3 has 14 amino acids. CDR3 sequence reads: CASRRVGPSHEQFF. CDR3 nucleotides: TGCGCCAGCCGTAGGGTGGGCCCCTCACATGAGCAGTTCTTC.

This clonotype turned up a few times. J is TRBJ2-3 and V is TRBV13; D is possibly TRBD2 (7 bases). The CDR3 is 15 residues long. The V end was cut by 1 base, the J end by 6 bases, with 14 bases between. The V gene's germline CDR1 is PRHDT and CDR2 FYEKMQ (reference sequence). CDR3 nucleotide sequence: TGTGCCAGCAGCTTAGCCGGGGGGCCGGGGGATACGCAGTATTTT. Protein sequence: CASSLAGGPGDTQYF.

This clonotype has more than one count but fewer than ten. The chain recombines TRBV7-2 with TRBJ1-6; 7 nucleotides agree with TRBD1. The CDR3 sequence is 15 residues long. Per the germline V gene, CDR1 is SGHTA and CDR2 is FQGNSA. J lost 11 bases, V lost 5 bases, and 12 bases had no gene match. The DNA of the CDR3 is TGTGCCAGCAGCCCCGACAGGGCCCTTAGTCCACCCCTCCACTTT. This codes for CASSPDRALSPPLHF.

This clonotype has at least ten counts. This sequence joins TRBV12-3 or TRBV12-4 and TRBJ2-1, with a weak D call TRBD1 (5 bases). The CDR3 sequence is 14 residues long. Trimming left V 4 bases short and J 1 base short, with 8 bases between. The CDR3 sequence is CASSSGHSYNEQFF. DNA of the CDR3: TGTGCCAGCAGTTCCGGACATTCCTACAATGAGCAGTTCTTC.

The table lists this clonotype with many counts. The rearrangement links TRBV20-1 to TRBJ1-1; D is uncertain. Per germline, CDR1 DFQATT and CDR2 SNEGSKA (reference sequence). Trimming pared 1 base from V and 3 bases from J, leaving 12 bases between. The CDR3 loop spans 14 amino acids. The DNA for the CDR3 is TGCAGTGCTAGAGTGGGAGGATCGGACACTGAAGCTTTCTTT. This codes for CSARVGGSDTEAFF.

This clonotype was detected ten times or more. The chain is built from TRBV5-1 and TRBJ1-1, with D perhaps matching TRBD1 (5 bases). V lost 3 bases and J 2 bases, leaving 17 bases between the germline ends. Germline CDR1 is SGHRS and CDR2 is YFSETQ. This CDR3 region has 16 residues. The CDR3 bases are TGCGCCAGCAGCTCCTACAGGCTTGGGGACAACACTGAAGCTTTCTTT. Translating it yields CASSSYRLGDNTEAFF.